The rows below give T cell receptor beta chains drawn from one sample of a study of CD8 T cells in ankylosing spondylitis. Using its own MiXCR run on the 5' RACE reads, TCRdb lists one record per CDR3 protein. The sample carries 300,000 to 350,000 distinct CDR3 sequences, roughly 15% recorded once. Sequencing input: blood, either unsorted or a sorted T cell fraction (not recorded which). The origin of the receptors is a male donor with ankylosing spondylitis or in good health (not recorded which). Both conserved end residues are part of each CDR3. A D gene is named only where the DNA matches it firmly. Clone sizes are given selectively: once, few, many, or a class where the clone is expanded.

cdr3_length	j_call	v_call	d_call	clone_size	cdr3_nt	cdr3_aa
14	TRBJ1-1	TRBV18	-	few	TGTGCCAGCTCACCACCGTCAGCTCATCGACCGGCTTTCTTT	CASSPPSAHRPAFF
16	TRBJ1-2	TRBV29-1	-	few	TGCAGCGTCCTTATTAACGACCTGGAAAATAACTATGGCTACACCTTC	CSVLINDLENNYGYTF
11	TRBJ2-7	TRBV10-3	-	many	TGTGCCACCACAGGGCCCCACGAGCAGTACTTC	CATTGPHEQYF
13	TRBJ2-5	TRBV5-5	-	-	TGTGCCAGCAGACCACTTGGCCAAGAGACCCAGTACTTC	CASRPLGQETQYF
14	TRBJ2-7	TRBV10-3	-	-	TGTGCCATCAGTGAGGCTAGCGTTTACTACGAGCAGTACTTC	CAISEASVYYEQYF
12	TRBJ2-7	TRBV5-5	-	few	TGTGCCAGCAGCCTCAGGGTAAACGAGCAGTACTTC	CASSLRVNEQYF
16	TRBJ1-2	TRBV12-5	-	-	TGTGCTAGTGGTCCTCCGACAGGCCGCCTTTTAAATGGCTACACCTTC	CASGPPTGRLLNGYTF
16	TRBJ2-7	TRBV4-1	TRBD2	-	TGCGCCAGCAGCCAAGATGGGCTAGCGGGAATCTACGAGCAGTACTTC	CASSQDGLAGIYEQYF
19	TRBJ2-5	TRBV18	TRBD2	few	TGTGCCAGCTCATATCTAGCGGGGGCATCGACCCCTAGACAAGAGACCCAGTACTTC	CASSYLAGASTPRQETQYF
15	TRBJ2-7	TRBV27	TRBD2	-	TGTGCCAGCGCTCCCAGAGGGGCGGGGGTTAGTGAGCAGTACTTC	CASAPRGAGVSEQYF
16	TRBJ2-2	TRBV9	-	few	TGTGCCAGCAGCGGCCCGAGGGGCGTGAACACCGGGGAGCTGTTTTTT	CASSGPRGVNTGELFF
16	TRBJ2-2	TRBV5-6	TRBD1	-	TGTGCCAGCAGCCGCCCGGGACAGGGGTGGACCGGGGAGCTGTTTTTT	CASSRPGQGWTGELFF
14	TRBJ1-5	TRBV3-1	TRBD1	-	TGTGCCAGCAGCCTCCGGACAGGGAAGGAGCCCCAGCATTTT	CASSLRTGKEPQHF
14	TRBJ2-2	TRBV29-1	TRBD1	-	TGCAGCGCAGGGACAGGGGTAAACACCGGGGAGCTGTTTTTT	CSAGTGVNTGELFF
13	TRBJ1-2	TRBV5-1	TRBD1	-	TGCGCCAGCAGCCGGACAGGGGAAAATGGCTACACCTTC	CASSRTGENGYTF
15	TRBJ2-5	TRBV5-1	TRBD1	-	TGCGCCAGCCGAAGACAGGGAGAGTTTGGGGAGACCCAGTACTTC	CASRRQGEFGETQYF
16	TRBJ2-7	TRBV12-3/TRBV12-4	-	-	TGTGCCAGCAGCTCACTGTTCACCCGACGCTCTTACGAGCAGTACTTC	CASSSLFTRRSYEQYF
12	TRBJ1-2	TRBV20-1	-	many	TGCAGTGTTAAGACTTACAGCTATGGCTACACCTTC	CSVKTYSYGYTF
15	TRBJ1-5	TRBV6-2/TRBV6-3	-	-	TGTGCCAGCAGCCACGCCCCATATAGCAATCAGCCCCAGCATTTT	CASSHAPYSNQPQHF
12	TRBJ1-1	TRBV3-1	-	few	TGTGCCAGCAGCACAGTGAACACTGAAGCTTTCTTT	CASSTVNTEAFF
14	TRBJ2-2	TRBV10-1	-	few	TGCGCCAGCAGTGAGTCGGCAGCCCCCGGGGAGCTGTTTTTT	CASSESAAPGELFF
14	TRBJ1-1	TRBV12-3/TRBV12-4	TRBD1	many	TGTGCCAGCACCGAGGACAGGAGTAGCTTTGAAGCTTTCTTT	CASTEDRSSFEAFF
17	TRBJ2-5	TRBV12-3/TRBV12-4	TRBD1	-	TGTGCCAGCAGTCCCGGTTGGGGACAGACTAAACAAGAGACCCAGTACTTC	CASSPGWGQTKQETQYF
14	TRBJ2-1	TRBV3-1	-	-	TGTGCCAGCAGCCGCGAGTCAGGGGACCCGCGGAGGGTCTTC	CASSRESGDPRRVF
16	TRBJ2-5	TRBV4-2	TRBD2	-	TGTGCCAGCAGCCAAGAGGCAGCGGGGGGGCGAGAGACCCAGTACTTC	CASSQEAAGGRETQYF